This T cell receptor (beta chain) appears in the sequencing data of a study of a mutant IDH1 vaccine in newly diagnosed glioma. As for the study in general: The study started vaccination 4-6 weeks after radiotherapy alone, or with temozolomide cycles. Overall study findings and caveats: There were vaccine-induced immune responses in roughly 95% of the patients.

Assay used: immunoSEQ multiplex PCR; TCRdb lists only in-frame clones, some missing. Of fewer than 70,000 clones detected, about 89% appear once; the ten largest clones hold less than 2%. Time point reported: week 11, during vaccination. Vaccination comprised doses that each held 300 ug of mutant IDH1 20-mer peptide, plus topical imiquimod. The CDR3 has 17 amino acids. With respect to this clone: Its specificity is unknown.

The source of this sequence is a man aged 40-50 years with glioma. The chain joins TRBV21-1 to TRBJ2-7; the table's TRBD2 call for D was not verified on the DNA. TRBV21-1 is tagged as a pseudogene. Here the sequenced sample was PBMCs, taken from a glioma patient whose treatment included an IDH1 peptide vaccine. This CDR3 is CASSSGGGSRAPYEQYV. For the CDR3, the DNA is TGTGCCAGCAGTAGTGGGGGGGGATCCCGGGCGCCGTACGAGCAGTACGTC.